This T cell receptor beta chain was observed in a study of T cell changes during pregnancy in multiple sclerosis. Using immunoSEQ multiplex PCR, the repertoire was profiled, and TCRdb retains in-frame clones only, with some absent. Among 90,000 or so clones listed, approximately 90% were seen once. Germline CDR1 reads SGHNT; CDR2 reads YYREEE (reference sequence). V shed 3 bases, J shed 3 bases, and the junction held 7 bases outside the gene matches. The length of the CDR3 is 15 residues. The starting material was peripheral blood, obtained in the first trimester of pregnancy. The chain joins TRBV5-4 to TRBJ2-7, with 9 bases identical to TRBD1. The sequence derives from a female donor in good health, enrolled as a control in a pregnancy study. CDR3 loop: CASSSPRTGVYEQYF. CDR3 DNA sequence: TGTGCCAGCAGCTCCCCAAGGACAGGGGTCTACGAGCAGTACTTC.